Given below is one T cell receptor beta chain in context. The antigen is unknown. This specimen comes from a study of fetal regulatory T cell absence and autoimmunity. For the study at large: The IPEX patients lacked clinical diabetes but had exocrine pancreas autoimmunity. Study-level findings and limits: The oligoclonal enrichment was interpreted as supporting antigen-driven pancreatic autoimmunity before birth in IPEX syndrome.

Looked up from germline, CDR1 is MGHRA and CDR2 is YSYEKL. The V end lost 0 bases, the J end lost 4 bases, and 10 bases lay between the germline ends. The CDR3 extends over 14 amino acids. The assay was run at survey level. Assay used: immunoSEQ multiplex PCR; TCRdb lists only in-frame clones, some missing. The sample contains about 50,000 clones, about 80% of which appear only once. The TCR sequence derives from a newborn boy with IPEX syndrome. The rearrangement joins TRBV4-1 to TRBJ2-7, with unresolved D. Sequencing used cord blood. CDR3 DNA: TGCGCCAGCAGCCAAGAGCGGAATGGGTACGAGCAGTACTTC. Translation gives CASSQERNGYEQYF.